The rows below give T cell receptor beta chains drawn from one sample of a study of T cell repertoires in cytomegalovirus infection. TCRdb passed the reads through MiXCR, listing each CDR3 protein once. This repertoire shows about 490,000 distinct CDR3 sequences, 16% found once; its top ten account for approximately 24%. The sequenced sample consisted of CD8+ T cells from PBMCs. These receptors were taken from a human donor in good health (CMV status not recorded). Some clones in this sample may be carry-over from other donors' samples. CDR3s include the opening cysteine and the closing phenylalanine or tryptophan. Each record gives: V gene, J gene, clone size, D gene, CDR3 DNA, CDR3 protein. A D gene is named only where the DNA matches it firmly. Some rows have no size entry. The others give once, few or many, or a class for an expanded clone.

>TRBV6-5|TRBJ2-2|many|TRBD2
TGTGCCAGCAGCAGGCTAGCGGGGGACACCGGGGAGCTGTTTTTT
CASSRLAGDTGELFF
>TRBV6-1|TRBJ1-1|many|-
TGTGCCAGTCTTAGGAGACCTGAAGCTTTCTTT
CASLRRPEAFF
>TRBV19|TRBJ2-7|few|TRBD1
TGTGCCAGTAGGACGACGGGCAGGGGGCGATTCTACGAGCAGTACTTC
CASRTTGRGRFYEQYF
>TRBV6-1|TRBJ1-2|few|-
TGTGCCAGCAGCTCCCCCGGGACATTAATCTATGGCTACACCTTC
CASSSPGTLIYGYTF
>TRBV13|TRBJ2-1|few|TRBD2
TGTGCCAGCAGCAAGGGACTAGTCGGAGAGTTCTTC
CASSKGLVGEFF
>TRBV7-6|TRBJ2-7|-|-
TGTGCCAGCAGTACCGACTGGGACAAAGTGGACTACGAGCAGTACTTC
CASSTDWDKVDYEQYF
>TRBV12-3/TRBV12-4|TRBJ1-1|many|-
TGTGCCAGCAGTTTTATGAGGGGAGCAGGACCGAACACTGAAGCTTTCTTT
CASSFMRGAGPNTEAFF
>TRBV20-1|TRBJ1-2|-|TRBD1
TGCAGTGCTAGAGGAGGGGGACAGGGGGCGCAGAAAAACTATGGCTACACCTTC
CSARGGGQGAQKNYGYTF
>TRBV12-3/TRBV12-4|TRBJ2-1|many|TRBD1
TGTGCCAGCAGTTTAGGACAGGGGGCGTTCTACAATGAGCAGTTCTTC
CASSLGQGAFYNEQFF
>TRBV7-2|TRBJ2-1|many|-
TGTGCCAGCAGCTCGAAGCTAGGCAATGAGCAGTTCTTC
CASSSKLGNEQFF
>TRBV20-1|TRBJ1-1|few|-
TGCAGTGCTAGGGCACCCCGGGACATTCCAATGAACACTGAAGCTTTCTTT
CSARAPRDIPMNTEAFF
>TRBV11-2|TRBJ2-4|many|TRBD1
TGTGCCAGCAGCTTATCAAGGGGGCCCAAAAACATTCAGTACTTC
CASSLSRGPKNIQYF
>TRBV5-4|TRBJ2-1|many|TRBD2
TGTGCCAGCAGCCCAGACTCAAGACTAGCGGGGGAATACAATGAGCAGTTCTTC
CASSPDSRLAGEYNEQFF
>TRBV7-3|TRBJ2-7|many|-
TGTGCCAGCAGCCAGGGGGGGCCCGGCTACGAGCAGTACTTC
CASSQGGPGYEQYF
>TRBV19|TRBJ2-1|many|-
TGTGCCAGTAGTATACTGATTTCGGCGGAGCAGTTCTTC
CASSILISAEQFF
>TRBV5-6|TRBJ2-1|-|-
TGTGCCAGCAGCGCCAGGCCCTTAATTTCCTACAATGAGCAGTTCTTC
CASSARPLISYNEQFF
>TRBV20-1|TRBJ1-1|-|TRBD1
TGCAGTGCACCGGACAGGGTCACTGAAGCTTTCTTT
CSAPDRVTEAFF
>TRBV27|TRBJ1-1|many|-
TGTGCCAGCAGTCCGGCGTCGGCATCCGAGGGGAACACTGAAGCTTTCTTT
CASSPASASEGNTEAFF
>TRBV11-2|TRBJ2-5|many|-
TGTGCCAGCAGCACGGCCCTTCAGCGGGAGACCCAGTACTTC
CASSTALQRETQYF
>TRBV19|TRBJ1-1|-|TRBD1
TGTGCCAGTAGGGTGCCGGGACAGAGGAACACTGAAGCTTTCTTT
CASRVPGQRNTEAFF
>TRBV12-3/TRBV12-4|TRBJ1-5|many|-
TGTGCCAGCAGTTTGGGCCTGGGCAATCAGCCCCAGCATTTT
CASSLGLGNQPQHF
>TRBV7-8|TRBJ2-1|-|TRBD2
TGTGCCAGCAGCGTAATGGGGCGGGAGGGGGACAATGAGCAGTTCTTC
CASSVMGREGDNEQFF
>TRBV7-2|TRBJ2-7|many|-
TGTGCCAGCAGCTACTTAAGGGGGTTTAACGAGCAGTACTTC
CASSYLRGFNEQYF
>TRBV10-3|TRBJ2-1|many|TRBD1
TGTGCCATCAGGCCCGACAGGGGTAGTGTAAATGAGCAGTTCTTC
CAIRPDRGSVNEQFF
>TRBV5-1|TRBJ1-2|-|TRBD1
TGCGCCAGCAGCCCACAGGACAGGATTCATGGCTACACCTTC
CASSPQDRIHGYTF
>TRBV11-2|TRBJ1-1|-|-
TGTGCCAGCAGCCTGGGAAAAGGAAACACTGAAGCTTTCTTT
CASSLGKGNTEAFF
>TRBV27|TRBJ2-2|once|-
TGTGCCAGCAGTTTGACCGGGACGCCCACCGGGGAGCTGTTTTTT
CASSLTGTPTGELFF
>TRBV6-5|TRBJ1-6|many|TRBD1
TGTGCCAGCAGTTTCCCAGGGGGAGCGGATTCACCCCTCCACTTT
CASSFPGGADSPLHF
>TRBV7-9|TRBJ2-1|many|-
TGTGCCAGCAGCGGGGGGAGCTCCTACAATGAGCAGTTCTTC
CASSGGSSYNEQFF
>TRBV5-1|TRBJ2-2|-|-
TGCGCCAGCAGCCGGGCCGACGGGGAGCTGTTTTTT
CASSRADGELFF
>TRBV28|TRBJ1-5|many|-
TGTGCCAGCAGTCCAGGAAATCCGACAGGCCCTCGGGGCAATCAGCCCCAGCATTTT
CASSPGNPTGPRGNQPQHF
>TRBV19|TRBJ2-7|-|-
TGTGCCAGTAGTATAGGCAGCTACTACTACGAGCAGTACTTC
CASSIGSYYYEQYF
>TRBV7-3|TRBJ2-7|many|TRBD1
TGTGCCAGCAGCTTAAGAGGGGGCCCCTACGAGCAGTACTTC
CASSLRGGPYEQYF
>TRBV5-6|TRBJ2-1|-|-
TGTGCCAGCCGTCTCGCGTCAGGGCCCGACTCCTACAATGAGCAGTTCTTC
CASRLASGPDSYNEQFF
>TRBV28|TRBJ1-5|many|-
TGTGCCAGCAGTCTCCTTATGGGGGGCCAGCCCCAGCATTTT
CASSLLMGGQPQHF
>TRBV7-6|TRBJ2-1|many|-
TGTGCCAGCAGCTTAGCAGGGCCTAATTTGGGAGCCTACAATGAGCAGTTCTTC
CASSLAGPNLGAYNEQFF
>TRBV3-1|TRBJ2-7|-|-
TGTGCCAGCAGCCAATTGAACGACTACGAGCAGTACTTC
CASSQLNDYEQYF
>TRBV28|TRBJ2-3|many|TRBD1
TGTGCCAGCAGTTTACTCGCTACAGGGGTGACAGATACGCAGTATTTT
CASSLLATGVTDTQYF
>TRBV7-9|TRBJ1-1|few|-
TGTGCCGAGGGCCCAGACACGAACACTGAAGCTTTCTTT
CAEGPDTNTEAFF
>TRBV27|TRBJ2-3|many|TRBD1
TGTGCCAGCAGTTTAACCCAAATTCACGGGACAGGGGGCTCCGTCGCAGATACGCAGTATTTT
CASSLTQIHGTGGSVADTQYF
>TRBV5-4|TRBJ1-5|few|-
TGTGCCAGCAGCTTGGGTCCAGATAGCAATCAGCCCCAGCATTTT
CASSLGPDSNQPQHF